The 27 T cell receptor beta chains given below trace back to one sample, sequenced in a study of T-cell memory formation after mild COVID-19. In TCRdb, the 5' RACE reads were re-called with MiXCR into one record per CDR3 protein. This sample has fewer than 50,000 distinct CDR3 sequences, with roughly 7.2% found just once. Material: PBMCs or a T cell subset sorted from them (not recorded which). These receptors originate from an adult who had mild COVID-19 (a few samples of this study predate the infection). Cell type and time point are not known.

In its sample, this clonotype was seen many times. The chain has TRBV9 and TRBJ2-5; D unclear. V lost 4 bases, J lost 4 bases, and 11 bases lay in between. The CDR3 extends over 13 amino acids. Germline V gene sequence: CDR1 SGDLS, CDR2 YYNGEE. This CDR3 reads CASSPTSGETQYF. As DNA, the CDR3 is TGTGCCAGCAGCCCCACCTCAGGAGAGACCCAGTACTTC.

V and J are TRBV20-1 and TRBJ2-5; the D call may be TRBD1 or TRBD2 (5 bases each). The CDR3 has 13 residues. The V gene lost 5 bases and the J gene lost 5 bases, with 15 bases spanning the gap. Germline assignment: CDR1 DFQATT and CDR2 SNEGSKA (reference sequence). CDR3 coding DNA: TGCAGTGCTTGGGACCACAAGTGGGAGACCCAGTACTTC. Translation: CSAWDHKWETQYF.

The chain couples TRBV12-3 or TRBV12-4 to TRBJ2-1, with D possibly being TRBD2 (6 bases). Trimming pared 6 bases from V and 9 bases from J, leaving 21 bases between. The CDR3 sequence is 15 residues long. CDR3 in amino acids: CASSKSSSGLSEQFF. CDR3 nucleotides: TGTGCCAGCAGCAAGAGCAGTTCGGGACTGAGTGAGCAGTTCTTC.

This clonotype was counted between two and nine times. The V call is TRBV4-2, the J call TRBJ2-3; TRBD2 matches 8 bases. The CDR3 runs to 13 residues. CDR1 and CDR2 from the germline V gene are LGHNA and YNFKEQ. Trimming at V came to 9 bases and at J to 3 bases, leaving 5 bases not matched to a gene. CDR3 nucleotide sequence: TGTGCCAGTTCCTCGGGGGGGACAGATACGCAGTATTTT. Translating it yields CASSSGGTDTQYF.

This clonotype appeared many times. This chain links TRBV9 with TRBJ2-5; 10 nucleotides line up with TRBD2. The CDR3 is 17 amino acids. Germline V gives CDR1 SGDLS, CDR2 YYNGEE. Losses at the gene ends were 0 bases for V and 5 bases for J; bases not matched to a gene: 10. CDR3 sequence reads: CASSVGLQRGGRETQYF. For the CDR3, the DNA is TGTGCCAGCAGCGTAGGTCTTCAGCGGGGGGGCCGGGAGACCCAGTACTTC.

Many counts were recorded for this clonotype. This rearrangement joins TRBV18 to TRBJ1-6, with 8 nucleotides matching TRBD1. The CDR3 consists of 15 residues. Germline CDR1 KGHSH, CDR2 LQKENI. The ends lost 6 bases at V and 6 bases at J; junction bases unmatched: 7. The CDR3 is CASSTDRARNSPLHF. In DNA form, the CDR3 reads TGTGCCAGCTCCACGGACAGGGCGCGTAATTCACCCCTCCACTTT.

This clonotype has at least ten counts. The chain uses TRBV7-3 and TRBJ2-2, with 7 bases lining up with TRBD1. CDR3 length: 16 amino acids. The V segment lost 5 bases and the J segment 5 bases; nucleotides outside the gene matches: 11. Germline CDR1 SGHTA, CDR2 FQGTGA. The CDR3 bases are TGTGCCAGCAGCACCCCATGGACAGGCGGGACCGGGGAGCTGTTTTTT. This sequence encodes CASSTPWTGGTGELFF.

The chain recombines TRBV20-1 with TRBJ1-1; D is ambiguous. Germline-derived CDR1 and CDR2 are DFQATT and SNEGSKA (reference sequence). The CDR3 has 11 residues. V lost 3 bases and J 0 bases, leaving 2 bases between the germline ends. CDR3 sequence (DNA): TGCAGTGCTAGTATGAACACTGAAGCTTTCTTT. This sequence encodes CSASMNTEAFF.

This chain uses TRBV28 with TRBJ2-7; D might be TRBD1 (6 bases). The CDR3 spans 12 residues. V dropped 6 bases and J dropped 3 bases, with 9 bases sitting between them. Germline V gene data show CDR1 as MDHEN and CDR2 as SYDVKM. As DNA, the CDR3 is TGTGCCAGCAGCAAGGGGGACTACGAGCAGTACTTC. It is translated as CASSKGDYEQYF.

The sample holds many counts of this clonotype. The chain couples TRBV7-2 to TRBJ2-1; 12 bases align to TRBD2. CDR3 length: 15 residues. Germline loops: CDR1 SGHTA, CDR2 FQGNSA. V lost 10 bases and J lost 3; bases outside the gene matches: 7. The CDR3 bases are TGTGCCACCGCCACGACTAGCGGGAGCTACAATGAGCAGTTCTTC. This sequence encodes CATATTSGSYNEQFF.

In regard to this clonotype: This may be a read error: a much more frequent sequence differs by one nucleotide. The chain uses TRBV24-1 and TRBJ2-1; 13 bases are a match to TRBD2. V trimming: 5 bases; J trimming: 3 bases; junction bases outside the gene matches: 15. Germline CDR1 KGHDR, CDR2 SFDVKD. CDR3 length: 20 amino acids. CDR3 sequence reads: CATSGVGTSGVRSYYNEQFF. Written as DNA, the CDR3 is TGTGCCACCAGTGGTGTAGGGACTAGCGGGGTTAGAAGCTACTACAATGAGCAGTTCTTC.

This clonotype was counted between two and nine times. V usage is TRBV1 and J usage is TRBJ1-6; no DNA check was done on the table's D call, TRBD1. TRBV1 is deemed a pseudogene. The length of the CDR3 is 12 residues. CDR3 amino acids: CTRDRGYPPLHF. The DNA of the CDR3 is TGCACCCGGGACAGGGGATACCCACCCCTCCACTTT.

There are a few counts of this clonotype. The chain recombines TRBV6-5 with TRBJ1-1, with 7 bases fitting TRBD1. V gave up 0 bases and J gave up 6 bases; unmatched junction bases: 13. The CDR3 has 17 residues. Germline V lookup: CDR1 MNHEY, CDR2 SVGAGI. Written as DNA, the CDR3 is TGTGCCAGCAGTTACTCGAGCCCGACAGGGAAGACCGCTGAAGCTTTCTTT. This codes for CASSYSSPTGKTAEAFF.

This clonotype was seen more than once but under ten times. This CDR3 is CASSRGTGRDNEQFF. The CDR3 DNA reads TGTGCCAGCAGCCGAGGGACAGGTCGGGACAATGAGCAGTTCTTC. The chain is built from TRBV11-1 and TRBJ2-1; 8 bases line up with TRBD1. Germline CDR1 reads SGHAT; CDR2 reads FQDESV (reference sequence). This CDR3 region has 15 residues. V lost 5 bases to trimming and J lost 5 bases; unmatched junction nucleotides: 8.

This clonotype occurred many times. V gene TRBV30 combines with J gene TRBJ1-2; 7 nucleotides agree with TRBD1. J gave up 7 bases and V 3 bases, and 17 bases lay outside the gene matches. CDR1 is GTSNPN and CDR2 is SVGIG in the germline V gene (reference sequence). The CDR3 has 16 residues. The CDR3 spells CAWSPGRGGLRGGYTF. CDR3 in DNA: TGTGCCTGGAGCCCCGGGAGAGGGGGCCTAAGGGGTGGCTACACCTTC. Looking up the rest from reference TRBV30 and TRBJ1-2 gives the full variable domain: SQTIHQWPATLVQPVGSPLSLECTVEGTSNPNLYWYRQAAGRGLQLLFYSVGIGQISSEVPQNLSASRPQDRQFILSSKKLLLSDSGFYLCAWSPGRGGLRGGYTFGSGTRLTVV.

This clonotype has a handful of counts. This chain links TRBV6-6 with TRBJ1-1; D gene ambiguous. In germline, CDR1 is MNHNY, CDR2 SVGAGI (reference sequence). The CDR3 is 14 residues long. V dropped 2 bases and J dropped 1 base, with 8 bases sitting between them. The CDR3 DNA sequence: TGTGCCAGCAGTTACCTCGTCGAGAACACTGAAGCTTTCTTT. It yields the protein CASSYLVENTEAFF.

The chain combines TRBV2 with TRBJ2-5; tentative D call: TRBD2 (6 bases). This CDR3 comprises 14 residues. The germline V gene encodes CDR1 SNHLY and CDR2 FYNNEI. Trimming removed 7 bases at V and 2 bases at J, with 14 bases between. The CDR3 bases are TGTGCCAGCAAACCCTCTAGCGTTCAAGAGACCCAGTACTTC. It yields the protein CASKPSSVQETQYF.

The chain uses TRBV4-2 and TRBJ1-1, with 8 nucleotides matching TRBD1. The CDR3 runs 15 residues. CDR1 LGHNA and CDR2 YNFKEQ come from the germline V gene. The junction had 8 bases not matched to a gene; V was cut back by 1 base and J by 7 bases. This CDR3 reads CASSQVAGGKDEAFF. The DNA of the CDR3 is TGTGCCAGCAGCCAAGTTGCAGGGGGCAAAGATGAAGCTTTCTTT.

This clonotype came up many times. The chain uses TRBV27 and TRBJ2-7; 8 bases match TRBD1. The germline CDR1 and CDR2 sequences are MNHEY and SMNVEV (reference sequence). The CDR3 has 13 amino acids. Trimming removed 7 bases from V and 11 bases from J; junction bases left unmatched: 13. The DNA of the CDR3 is TGTGCCAGCACCTCCGGGACAGGACACCGGGAGTACTTC. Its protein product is CASTSGTGHREYF.

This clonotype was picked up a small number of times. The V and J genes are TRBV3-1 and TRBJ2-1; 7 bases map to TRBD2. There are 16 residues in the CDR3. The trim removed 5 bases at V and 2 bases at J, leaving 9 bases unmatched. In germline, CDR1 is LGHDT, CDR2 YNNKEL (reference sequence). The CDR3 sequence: CASSLGSGTTYNEQFF. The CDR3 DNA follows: TGTGCCAGCAGCTTGGGCTCCGGGACTACCTACAATGAGCAGTTCTTC.

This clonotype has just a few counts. The CDR3 loop is CASRSRSGANVLTF. In nucleotides, the CDR3 is TGTGCCAGCAGGTCGAGGTCTGGGGCCAACGTCCTGACTTTC. The chain has TRBV2 and TRBJ2-6; D is unclear. Trimming stripped 6 bases from V and 1 base from J, with 7 bases between. The CDR3 sequence is 14 residues long. Germline CDR1 reads SNHLY; CDR2 reads FYNNEI.

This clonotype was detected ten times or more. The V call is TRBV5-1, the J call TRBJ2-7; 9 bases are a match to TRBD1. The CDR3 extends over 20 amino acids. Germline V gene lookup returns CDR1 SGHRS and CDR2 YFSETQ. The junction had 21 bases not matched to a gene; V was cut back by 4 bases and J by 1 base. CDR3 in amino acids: CASSPFKNKIPGQGSYEQYF. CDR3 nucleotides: TGCGCCAGCAGCCCATTCAAGAACAAAATCCCGGGACAGGGTTCCTACGAGCAGTACTTC. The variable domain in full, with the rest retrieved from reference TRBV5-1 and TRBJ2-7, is KAGVTQTPRYLIKTRGQQVTLSCSPISGHRSVSWYQQTPGQGLQFLFEYFSETQRNKGNFPGRFSGRQFSNSRSEMNVSTLELGDSALYLCASSPFKNKIPGQGSYEQYFGPGTRLTVT.

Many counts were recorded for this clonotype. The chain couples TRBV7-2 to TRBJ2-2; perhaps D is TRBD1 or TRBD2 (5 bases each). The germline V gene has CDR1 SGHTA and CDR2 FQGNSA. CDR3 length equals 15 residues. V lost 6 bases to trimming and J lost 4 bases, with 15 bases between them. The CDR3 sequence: CASRLGGRSTGELFF. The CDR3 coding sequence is TGTGCCAGCAGACTTGGGGGACGGAGCACCGGGGAGCTGTTTTTT.

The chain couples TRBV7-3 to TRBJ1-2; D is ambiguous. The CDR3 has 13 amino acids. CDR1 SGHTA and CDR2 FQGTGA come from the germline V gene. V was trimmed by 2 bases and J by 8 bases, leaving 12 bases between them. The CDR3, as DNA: TGTGCCAGCAGCTTAGAGTACGGGTCCGGCTACACCTTC. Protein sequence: CASSLEYGSGYTF. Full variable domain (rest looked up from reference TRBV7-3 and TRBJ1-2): GAGVSQTPSNKVTEKGKYVELRCDPISGHTALYWYRQSLGQGPEFLIYFQGTGAADDSGLPNDRFFAVRPEGSVSTLKIQRTERGDSAVYLCASSLEYGSGYTFGSGTRLTVV.

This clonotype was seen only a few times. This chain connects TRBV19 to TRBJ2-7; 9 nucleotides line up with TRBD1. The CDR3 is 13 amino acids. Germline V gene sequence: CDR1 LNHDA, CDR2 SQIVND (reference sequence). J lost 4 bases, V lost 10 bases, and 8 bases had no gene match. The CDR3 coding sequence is TGTGCCACCAAGGGACAGGGCACTTACGAGCAGTACTTC. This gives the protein CATKGQGTYEQYF.

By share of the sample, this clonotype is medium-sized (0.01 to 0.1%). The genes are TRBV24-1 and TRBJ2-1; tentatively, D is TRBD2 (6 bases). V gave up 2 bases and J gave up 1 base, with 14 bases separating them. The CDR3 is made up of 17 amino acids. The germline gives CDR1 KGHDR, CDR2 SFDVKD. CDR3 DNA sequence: TGTGCCACCAGTGATTGGAGGACCCGGGGGTCCTACAATGAGCAGTTCTTC. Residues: CATSDWRTRGSYNEQFF.

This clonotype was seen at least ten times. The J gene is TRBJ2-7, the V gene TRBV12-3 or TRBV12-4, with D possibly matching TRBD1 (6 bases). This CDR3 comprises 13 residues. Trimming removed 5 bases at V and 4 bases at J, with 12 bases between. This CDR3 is CASSDTGLYEQYF. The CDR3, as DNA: TGTGCCAGCAGTGACACAGGGTTGTACGAGCAGTACTTC.